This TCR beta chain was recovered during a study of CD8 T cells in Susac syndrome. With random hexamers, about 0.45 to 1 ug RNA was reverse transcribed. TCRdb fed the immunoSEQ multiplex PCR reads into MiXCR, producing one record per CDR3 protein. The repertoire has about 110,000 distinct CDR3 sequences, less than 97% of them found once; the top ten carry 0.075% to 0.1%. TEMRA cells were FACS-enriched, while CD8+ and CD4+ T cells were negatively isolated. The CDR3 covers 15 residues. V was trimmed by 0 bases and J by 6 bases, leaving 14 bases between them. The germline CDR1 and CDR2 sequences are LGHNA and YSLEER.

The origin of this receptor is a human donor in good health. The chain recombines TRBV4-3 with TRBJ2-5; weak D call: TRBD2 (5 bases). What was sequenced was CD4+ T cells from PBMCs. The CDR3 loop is CASSQDRLARKTQYF. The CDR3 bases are TGCGCCAGCAGCCAAGATAGGCTAGCAAGAAAGACCCAGTACTTC.